This T cell receptor (beta chain) was identified during a study of regulatory T cells in long-lasting Graves disease. Whole-study context: The definition of persistent Graves' disease was over 5 years of antithyroid drugs with positive TSH receptor antibodies. Overall study findings and caveats: TRBV28, TRBJ1-2 and TRBJ2-5 were segments that persistent disease favored.

Arm-PCR of CDR3 regions and iRepertoire HTBI primers were used to build TCR beta libraries. TCRdb analysed the multiplex PCR reads with MiXCR anew, one entry per CDR3 protein. Here the sample spans a few hundred thousand distinct CDR3 sequences, about 20% being singletons. V was pared by 4 bases and J by 0 bases, with 12 bases between. The germline V gene encodes CDR1 SGHNT and CDR2 YYREEE (reference sequence). The CDR3 sequence is 15 residues long. This clonotype was detected a few times. Its specificity is not known. As for time point: persistent/refractory GD, antithyroid drugs over 5 years with positive TRAb. There was RNA extracted from PBMCs, and the TCR library was made from it. American Thyroid Association guidelines defined how Graves' disease was diagnosed. From an endocrinology department in Xi'an, China, came the patients.

The chain couples TRBV5-4 to TRBJ2-3, with a weak D call TRBD2 (6 bases). The sequences come from peripheral blood mononuclear cells (PBMCs), collected when the disease was refractory, from a patient treated with antithyroid drugs. The TCR was taken from a female donor with Graves disease. In DNA form, the CDR3 reads TGTGCCAGCAGCCCTGAGCGGGTTAGCACAGATACGCAGTATTTT. Translating gives CASSPERVSTDTQYF.